This record concerns one TCR beta chain sequence. V lost 4 bases to trimming and J lost 1 base, with 14 bases between them. Germline loops: CDR1 SGHNT, CDR2 YYREEE (reference sequence). The length of the CDR3 is 15 residues. The data derive from a study of blood T cell repertoires in COVID-19. Overall study context: The United States, Italy and Spain were the sources of the acute and convalescent COVID-19 samples. The cDNA or gDNA used as material had been derived from T cells, B-cell-depleted T cells, or PBMCs.

Only in-frame clones appear in the TCRdb table, and some are missing; sequencing was by immunoSEQ multiplex PCR. The sample yields hundreds of thousands of clones, about nine tenths seen once. Sequencing was carried out using PBMCs or T cells enriched from blood (not recorded which). J is TRBJ1-1 and V is TRBV5-4, with a weak D call TRBD1 (6 bases). The source of this sequence is a man aged 18 to 29 who had recovered from COVID-19. The CDR3 sequence: CASSPYTTGNTEAFF. In nucleotides, the CDR3 is TGTGCCAGCAGCCCCTACACGACAGGGAACACTGAAGCTTTCTTT. The entire variable domain, with the rest obtained from reference TRBV5-4 and TRBJ1-1, is as follows: ETGVTQSPTHLIKTRGQQVTLRCSSQSGHNTVSWYQQALGQGPQFIFQYYREEENGRGNFPPRFSGLQFPNYSSELNVNALELDDSALYLCASSPYTTGNTEAFFGQGTRLTVV.